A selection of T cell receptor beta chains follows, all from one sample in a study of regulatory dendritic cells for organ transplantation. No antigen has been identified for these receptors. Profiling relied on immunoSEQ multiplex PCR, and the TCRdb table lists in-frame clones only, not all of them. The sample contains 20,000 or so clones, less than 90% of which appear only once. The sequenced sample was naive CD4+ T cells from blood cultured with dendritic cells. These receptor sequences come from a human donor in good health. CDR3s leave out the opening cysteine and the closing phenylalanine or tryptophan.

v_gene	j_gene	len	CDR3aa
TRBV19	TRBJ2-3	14	ASSGVTGGLSDTQY
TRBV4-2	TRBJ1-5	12	ASSQGRDTSPQH
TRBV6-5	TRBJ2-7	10	ASSSDLYEQY
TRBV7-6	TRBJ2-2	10	ASSLGTGELF
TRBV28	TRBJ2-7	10	ASSSLGYEQY
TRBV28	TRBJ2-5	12	ATSWDLGPETQY
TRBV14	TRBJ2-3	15	ASSQYHVAGSTDTQY
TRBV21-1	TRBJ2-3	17	ASSKALSGFHPSTDTQY
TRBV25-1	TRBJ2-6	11	ASSEAGANVLT
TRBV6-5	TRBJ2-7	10	ASLGNRVEQY
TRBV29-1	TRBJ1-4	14	SASMGQGGTNEKLF
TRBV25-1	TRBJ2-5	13	ASSELSGEKETQY
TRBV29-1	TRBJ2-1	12	SAKAGPSYNEQF
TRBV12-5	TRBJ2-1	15	ASGFQSGPSSYNEQF
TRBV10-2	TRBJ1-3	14	ASRSTLDDSGNTIY
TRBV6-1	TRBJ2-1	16	ASSEVLGLTSSYNEQF
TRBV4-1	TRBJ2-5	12	ASSQGEGRETQY
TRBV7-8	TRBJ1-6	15	ASSFISDKPYNSPLH
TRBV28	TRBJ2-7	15	ASSFLTGPTPSYEQY
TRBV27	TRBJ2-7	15	ASSTTAGTSGTREQY
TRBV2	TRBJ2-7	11	ASSVEGPYEQY
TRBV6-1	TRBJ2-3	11	ASRQGVSDTQY
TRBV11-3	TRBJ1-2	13	ASSPPEGLYGGYT
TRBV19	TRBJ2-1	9	ASRGLNEQF
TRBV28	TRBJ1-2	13	ASSENRGAYYGYT
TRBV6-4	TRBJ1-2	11	ASSDNRGLGYT
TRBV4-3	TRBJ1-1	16	ASSQSWGDFVEVAEAF
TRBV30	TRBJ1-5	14	AWSVGFGTGVFAQH
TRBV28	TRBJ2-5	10	ASGDTKETQY
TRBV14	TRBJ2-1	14	ASSRIGVGSYNEQF
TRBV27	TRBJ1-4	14	ASSQRPGSPNEKLF
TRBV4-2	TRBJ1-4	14	ASSQRGYSTNEKLF
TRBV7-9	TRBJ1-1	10	ASSEQGAEAF
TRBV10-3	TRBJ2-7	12	AISESTSAREQY
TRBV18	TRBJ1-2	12	ASSPDRVNHGYT
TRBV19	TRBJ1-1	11	ASSTDRGPTAF